A single sample gave rise to the 27 T cell receptor beta chains below, sequenced in a study of OX40 agonist ivuxolimab in advanced cancers. Sequenced by immunoSEQ multiplex PCR; TCRdb stores in-frame clones only, minus some. There are tens of thousands of clones in the sample; more than 80% occur only once, and 15% to 20% lies in the top ten. The sequenced sample was CD4+ or CD8+ T cells sorted from blood, obtained in a trial of the OX40 agonist ivuxolimab. Source of these receptors: an adult with an advanced solid tumor such as melanoma, head and neck, liver or kidney cancer.

The chain recombines TRBV7-2 with TRBJ1-4, with 8 nucleotides matching TRBD1. This CDR3 has 14 residues. V trimming: 8 bases; J trimming: 0 bases; junction bases outside the gene matches: 2. CDR1 and CDR2 (germline): SGHTA, FQGNSA. This CDR3 reads CASAGGATNEKLFF. The CDR3 DNA follows: TGTGCCAGCGCAGGGGGCGCAACTAATGAAAAACTGTTTTTT. Based on the CDR3 plus reference TRBV7-2 and TRBJ1-4, the full variable domain is GAGVSQSPSNKVTEKGKDVELRCDPISGHTALYWYRQSLGQGLEFLIYFQGNSAPDKSGLPSDRFSAERTGGSVSTLTIQRTQQEDSAVYLCASAGGATNEKLFFGSGTQLSVL.

The chain couples TRBV28 to TRBJ2-7, with a weak D call TRBD1 (5 bases). The CDR3 runs 14 residues. The germline V and J ends were trimmed by 2 bases and 0 bases, with 8 bases remaining between them. The germline V gene encodes CDR1 MDHEN and CDR2 SYDVKM. The CDR3, as DNA: TGTGCCAGCAGTTTAAGGCAGGGCTCCTACGAGCAGTACTTC. Translation gives CASSLRQGSYEQYF.

This clone was recorded once. The V call is TRBV15, the J call TRBJ2-3, with a possible D match to TRBD1 (6 bases). This CDR3 region has 13 residues. Per germline, CDR1 LNHNV and CDR2 YYDKDF (reference sequence). Between the trimmed V and J ends, which lost 1 base and 13 bases, there was a span of 15 bases. The CDR3 nucleotides read TGTGCCACCAGCAGAGTTTCTCAAGGGGACAAGTATTTT. This translates into CATSRVSQGDKYF. The complete variable domain, with remaining parts taken from reference TRBV15 and TRBJ2-3, reads DAMVIQNPRYQVTQFGKPVTLSCSQTLNHNVMYWYQQKSSQAPKLLFHYYDKDFNNEADTPDNFQSRRPNTSFCFLDIRSPGLGDTAMYLCATSRVSQGDKYFGPGTRLTVL.

V usage is TRBV28 and J usage is TRBJ2-5; D unclear. The DNA end is more similar to TRBJ2-7, so the J call may be wrong. In germline, CDR1 is MDHEN, CDR2 SYDVKM. The CDR3 runs to 15 residues. For the CDR3, the DNA is TGTGCCAGCAGTTTATCCGCGGCAGGCAGCTACGAGCAGTACTTC. Its protein product is CASSLSAAGSYEQYF.

The rearrangement uses TRBV7-2 and TRBJ2-5, with 7 bases aligning to TRBD2. Germline assignment: CDR1 SGHTA and CDR2 FQGNSA. This CDR3 region has 15 residues. Trimming took 3 bases from V and 5 from J; bases not matched to a gene: 9. The CDR3: CASSFPSGGGETQYF. The CDR3, as DNA: TGTGCCAGCAGCTTCCCTAGCGGAGGCGGGGAGACCCAGTACTTC.

This clone was seen once. The chain combines TRBV7-2 with TRBJ2-4; 10 bases map to TRBD1. This CDR3 has 15 amino acids. Unmatched junction bases numbered 2, after V lost 1 base and J lost 5 bases. CDR1 is SGHTA, CDR2 FQGNSA, per germline. The CDR3 DNA reads as TGTGCCAGCAGCTTAGGACAGGGGGCCCAAAACATTCAGTACTTC. The encoded protein is CASSLGQGAQNIQYF.

V gene TRBV27 combines with J gene TRBJ2-1; TRBD2 aligns across 10 bases. CDR3 length: 14 residues. The V gene end was trimmed by 1 base and the J gene end by 9 bases; junction bases not matched to a gene: 3. Germline V lookup: CDR1 MNHEY, CDR2 SMNVEV (reference sequence). CDR3 in amino acids: CASSLLGTSAEQFF. DNA of the CDR3: TGTGCCAGCAGTTTATTAGGGACTAGCGCTGAGCAGTTCTTC.

V gene TRBV19 combines with J gene TRBJ1-2; D not certain. Germline lookup yields CDR1 LNHDA and CDR2 SQIVND (reference sequence). Trimming took 7 bases from V and 2 from J, leaving 14 bases between them. The CDR3 extends over 14 amino acids. The CDR3 sequence: CASTEGRLNYGYTF. The CDR3 DNA is TGTGCCAGTACTGAAGGACGGCTGAACTATGGCTACACCTTC.

The V call is TRBV27, the J call TRBJ2-5; 9 bases agree with TRBD2. This CDR3 is 17 amino acids long. Unmatched junction bases numbered 16, after V lost 5 bases and J lost 6 bases. Germline V gene data show CDR1 as MNHEY and CDR2 as SMNVEV (reference sequence). The CDR3 coding sequence is TGTGCCAGCAGTGAGGGACGCAGGACTAGCGTTGTACAGACCCAGTACTTC. It encodes CASSEGRRTSVVQTQYF.

In DNA form, the CDR3 reads TGTGCCAGCAGCTTGGGGCGCTACCGGGAGACCCAGTACTTC. It codes for CASSLGRYRETQYF. The chain uses TRBV5-6 and TRBJ2-5; D is unclear. The CDR3 runs to 14 residues. Germline-derived CDR1 and CDR2 are SGHDT and YYEEEE. Trimming cost V 0 bases and J 5 bases, with 11 bases left between them.

This clone was detected only a few times. Additional DNA sequences in this sample encode the identical CDR3. The chain uses TRBV28 and TRBJ1-2; tentative D call: TRBD1 (6 bases). The CDR3 runs to 13 residues. Trimming cost V 6 bases and J 2 bases, with 10 bases left between them. Germline V gives CDR1 MDHEN, CDR2 SYDVKM. As DNA, the CDR3 is TGTGCCAGCAGGGAAGGGGGGAACTATGGCTACACCTTC. Translating gives CASREGGNYGYTF.

The chain uses TRBV9 and TRBJ2-1; 7 positions match TRBD1. The CDR3 spans 15 residues. The V and J ends lost 5 bases and 3 bases, in that order; junction bases with no gene match: 8. Germline V gene data show CDR1 as SGDLS and CDR2 as YYNGEE. DNA for the CDR3: TGTGCCAGCAGGCCCCGGACAGGAGACTACAATGAGCAGTTCTTC. It translates to CASRPRTGDYNEQFF.

The chain employs TRBV2 and TRBJ2-7, with 8 bases that match TRBD1. With 1 base clipped from V and 1 base from J, the junction kept 3 bases outside the gene matches. Germline CDR1 reads SNHLY; CDR2 reads FYNNEI. This CDR3 is 15 amino acids long. CDR3 bases: TGTGCCAGCAGTGAAGGGGGGACAGGTTCCTACGAGCAGTACTTC. Its translation is CASSEGGTGSYEQYF.

The chain carries TRBV19 and TRBJ1-5; D is ambiguous. Germline V gene sequence: CDR1 LNHDA, CDR2 SQIVND (reference sequence). This CDR3 has 14 residues. Trimming took 0 bases from V and 6 from J, leaving 9 bases between them. The CDR3 reads CASSIENVLQPQHF. The CDR3 DNA is TGTGCCAGTAGTATAGAGAACGTCCTTCAGCCCCAGCATTTT.

The rearrangement joins TRBV7-9 to TRBJ2-1, with 14 bases aligning to TRBD2. Germline V gene sequence: CDR1 SEHNR, CDR2 FQNEAQ (reference sequence). The V and J ends lost 4 bases and 3 bases, in that order; junction bases with no gene match: 8. The CDR3 sequence is 18 residues long. Written as DNA, the CDR3 is TGTGCCAGCAGCTCCACCGGGACTAGCGGGAGAGGCTACAATGAGCAGTTCTTC. Encoded protein: CASSSTGTSGRGYNEQFF.

The V gene is TRBV25-1, the J gene TRBJ2-1, with D possibly TRBD1 on 6 matching bases. The CDR3 is 16 residues long. The V gene lost 6 bases and the J gene lost 0 bases, with 15 bases spanning the gap. Germline CDR1 MGHDK, CDR2 SYGVNS. CDR3 in DNA: TGTGCCAGCAGACCTACCGGGACAAGCTCCTACAATGAGCAGTTCTTC. Its protein product is CASRPTGTSSYNEQFF.

Note on this clone: One end of the junction is discordant with germline, which a read error may explain. The chain has TRBV5-1 and TRBJ1-5, with 9 bases identical to TRBD1. The CDR3 is 15 amino acids. Germline-derived CDR1 and CDR2 are SGHRS and YFSETQ. The CDR3 DNA sequence: TGCGCCAGCAGCTGGGGGACAGGGAGCAGTCAGCCCCAGCATTTT. Protein sequence: CASSWGTGSSQPQHF.

The chain is built from TRBV29-1 and TRBJ2-3; TRBD1 matches 7 bases. Germline V lookup: CDR1 SQVTM, CDR2 ANQGSEA. The CDR3 is 11 amino acids. The V and J ends lost 4 bases and 12 bases, in that order; junction bases with no gene match: 7. The CDR3 here is CSVATGTSQYF. CDR3 coding DNA: TGCAGCGTTGCGACAGGGACCTCCCAGTATTTT.

The count of this clone is one. The V and J genes are TRBV5-4 and TRBJ2-5; TRBD2 agrees at 7 bases. The CDR3 covers 15 residues. V lost 0 bases and J lost 4; bases outside the gene matches: 6. Germline CDR1 is SGHNT and CDR2 is YYREEE (reference sequence). The CDR3 coding sequence is TGTGCCAGCAGCTTGGAGGCGGGAGTAGGAGAGACCCAGTACTTC. This codes for CASSLEAGVGETQYF.

The chain combines TRBV30 with TRBJ2-2; 8 bases agree with TRBD1. The J segment lost 5 bases and the V segment lost 3 bases, leaving 8 bases of the junction unmatched. The CDR3 has 15 residues. The germline V gene encodes CDR1 GTSNPN and CDR2 SVGIG (reference sequence). This CDR3 reads CAWRAQGAVTGELFF. The CDR3, as DNA: TGTGCCTGGAGGGCGCAGGGGGCGGTTACCGGGGAGCTGTTTTTT.

CDR3 amino acids: CASETGGSNQPQHF. The CDR3 region has the DNA TGTGCCAGCGAGACAGGAGGGAGCAATCAGCCCCAGCATTTT. The chain is built from TRBV6-1 and TRBJ1-5, with D perhaps TRBD1 (6 bases). Looked up from germline, CDR1 is MNHNS and CDR2 is SASEGT. This CDR3 region has 14 residues. The V gene lost 8 bases and the J gene lost 1 base, with 12 bases spanning the gap.

The rearrangement links TRBV28 to TRBJ1-5; no reliable D call. Germline V gene sequence: CDR1 MDHEN, CDR2 SYDVKM. The CDR3 loop spans 14 amino acids. Trimming shortened V by 5 bases and J by 0 bases, and 8 bases separated the two germline ends. CDR3 coding DNA: TGTGCCAGCAGTCCCAAATATAGCAATCAGCCCCAGCATTTT. Translating it yields CASSPKYSNQPQHF.

The chain combines TRBV9 with TRBJ2-3, with D possibly called TRBD1 or TRBD2 (7 bases each). CDR1 and CDR2 from the germline V gene are SGDLS and YYNGEE. The CDR3 is 17 residues long. Deletions cut 2 bases from V and 2 bases from J, with 18 bases between. Here the CDR3 reads CASSVHRGRGHTDTQYF. The CDR3 nucleotides read TGTGCCAGCAGCGTCCATAGGGGGCGGGGGCACACAGATACGCAGTATTTT.

The sample holds one count of this clone. The chain links TRBV7-2 to TRBJ2-5; unclear D gene. Per germline, CDR1 SGHTA and CDR2 FQGNSA. Deletions cut 2 bases from V and 5 bases from J, with 6 bases between. The CDR3 sequence is 12 residues long. CDR3 region: CASSLSVETQYF. The CDR3 DNA is TGTGCCAGCAGCTTATCAGTGGAGACCCAGTACTTC.

This sequence joins TRBV10-2 and TRBJ2-7, with D possibly being TRBD1 (6 bases). Trimming pared 4 bases from V and 6 bases from J, leaving 13 bases between. The CDR3 is 13 residues long. Germline V gene lookup returns CDR1 WSHSY and CDR2 SAAADI. The CDR3 coding sequence is TGCGCCAGCAGTGTTCAGGGGTCGGGCGAGCAGTACTTC. Translation: CASSVQGSGEQYF.

This rearrangement joins TRBV1 to TRBJ2-7; TRBD2, the table's D call, was not compared with the DNA. TRBV1 is a recognized pseudogene. The CDR3 runs 16 residues. The CDR3 sequence is CTSSQVCLRDSYEQYF. CDR3 DNA: TGCACCAGCAGCCAAGTGTGTCTCCGGGACTCCTACGAGCAGTACTTC.

This sequence joins TRBV4-1 and TRBJ2-7; either TRBD1 or TRBD2 may fit D (5 bases each). The germline V gene has CDR1 MGHRA and CDR2 YSYEKL. The CDR3 sequence is 15 residues long. The V end was cut by 3 bases, the J end by 2 bases, with 14 bases between. DNA of the CDR3: TGCGCCAGCAGCCAGGGACGGACTTTAACCTACGAGCAGTACTTC. It encodes CASSQGRTLTYEQYF.